This T cell receptor beta chain came from a study of persistence of HIV-infected CD4 T cells (dated by TCRdb to 2020 to 2021). In terms of the full investigation: Participants had been on suppressive ART for a median of around eight years. Peripheral blood samples of up to roughly 200 mL were collected at multiple time points, except for a couple of participants, who underwent leukapheresis at a single time point. The study isolated CMV- and HIV-1 Gag-responding CD4+ T cells from ART-treated individuals to examine antigen-driven clonal expansion of HIV-1-infected cells. The clonality of all cells in each sorted population was measured by TCRbeta sequencing, and the clonality of infected cells was measured by proviral sequencing. Cross-participant TCR cluster analysis included about eight participants for CMV and six or seven participants for Gag.

To note about this clone: Its specific antigen is unknown. Base quality data are lacking; no much larger clone is found one base away.

TCRbeta repertoires were sequenced from genomic DNA with the immunoSEQ hsTCRB assay version 4 in survey mode. Genomic DNA was diluted to about 10 ng/uL, using up to 1 ug per sample for TCRbeta sequencing. The source study handled its data this way. Analysis of the TCRbeta data was done in ImmunoSeq Analyzer 3.0, and diversity was computed on productive nucleotide rearrangements. The improved Chao index was used to estimate lower-bound TCR diversity, and the Gini coefficient was used to estimate clonality using the Immunarch R package. Different nucleotide rearrangements encoding the same CDR3beta amino acid sequence were treated as distinct clonotypes. Differential abundance analysis found TCRbeta sequences that were significantly enriched in antigen-responding cells compared with anti-CD3/anti-CD28-activated cells. TCRs were clustered by predicted peptide-MHC specificity with GLIPH2, both within individual participants and across merged participant data sets. As stored in TCRdb, this immuneACCESS dataset retains in-frame rearrangements with V and J assigned. A fraction of the clones does not appear; measured against another copy, unresolved V genes explain less than half of the discrepancy, and the remainder lacks a known reason. The DNA gave D and trimming, while V, J and clone size come from that table. This sample has over 10,000 clones in its table, and less than 70% of those were observed once. The ten largest clonotypes hold 6.9% of the sample.

The germline V end is reduced by 4 bases and the J end by 4 bases; junction bases left unmatched: 5. The CDR3 runs 15 residues from the cysteine to the phenylalanine. Only CDR3 DNA remains: 45 bases, in frame from the first base. Sequences SGHRS (CDR1) and YFSETQ (CDR2) are obtained from the germline V gene. Sample treatment or condition, as interpreted from the label and publication: suppressive antiretroviral therapy. A pool of overlapping 15-mer peptides from HIV-1 Gag, at about 0.92 ug per peptide per mL, was used to stimulate the cells. Responding CD4+ T cells were sorted on the basis of upregulation of both CD40 ligand and CD69. HIV-1-infected adults in whom suppressive ART had been started during chronic infection were enrolled as participants. For at least 4 years, the participants' plasma HIV-1 RNA had been undetectable, below 50 copies/mL. To be included, a participant needed positive CMV serology and a CD4+ T cell count above 400 cells/uL. Before stimulation, PBMCs were isolated using density centrifugation and then depleted of CD8+ T cells. Stimulation of CD8-depleted PBMCs was carried out for over 15 hours with anti-CD28/CD49d costimulation, CD40-blocking antibody and enfuvirtide, to prevent new infections. Cells were sorted on a Beckman Coulter MoFlo Legacy or XDP sorter, with propidium iodide excluding dead cells. Genomic DNA was extracted with the QIAamp DNA Mini Kit for samples above one million cells, otherwise with the Quick-DNA Microprep Kit.

The investigation overall reported the following: The study involved few individuals and tested only a limited range of antigens. Significantly lower TCRbeta richness was observed in CMV- and Gag-responding cells than in anti-CD3/anti-CD28-responding cells, and higher oligoclonality was observed in CMV-responding cells than in CD3/CD28-stimulated and Gag-responding cells. Restriction of bulk TCR analyses to the rare CMV-responding cells that actually carried HIV-1 proviruses was not possible. Antigen-responding cells were enriched for expanded CDR3beta sequences that were degenerate, which suggests that CD4+ responses to CMV and Gag underwent convergent selection. TCR oligoclonality correlated with proviral oligoclonality within the same sorted populations.

The sequence links TRBV5-1 to TRBJ1-2; 12 middle bases align to TRBD1. This receptor was taken from an adult man with HIV who was CMV-seropositive. The sequencing used CD4+ T cells sorted from PBMCs after 18-hour stimulation, collected from a patient who received antiretroviral therapy. In the paper's terms, the cell subset or site label means: CD40L+CD69+ CD4 T cells responding to HIV-1 Gag peptides. Here is the DNA: TGCGCCAGCAGCGCCGGGACAGGGGGCGCCTATGGCTACACCTTC. Translated, this gives CASSAGTGGAYGYTF.